This entry describes one TCR beta chain. The antigen is not known. The PCR had 60 Vbeta and 13 Jbeta primers. Only in-frame clones appear in the TCRdb table, and some are missing; sequencing was by immunoSEQ multiplex PCR. In total, the table holds 65,000 to 85,000 clones. This specimen comes from a study of cytomegalovirus exposure and HLA in healthy donors. Study findings and constraints: Cytomegalovirus association was listed for 150 to 200 TCR beta chains. For most TCR sequences rarity was the rule, although some public TCRs occurred in many donors.

CDR1 is LNHDA and CDR2 is SQIVND in the germline V gene (reference sequence). V shed 5 bases and J 1 base; nucleotides not matched to a gene: 9. This CDR3 contains 16 residues. This chain joins TRBV19 and TRBJ2-7, with 9 bases matching TRBD2. The receptor's source is a female donor in good health and CMV-seropositive. The sequencing sample was made of PBMCs. In DNA, the CDR3 is TGTGCCAGTAGTGCCCCGGGACTAGCATCGTCCTACGAGCAGTACTTC. It codes for CASSAPGLASSYEQYF. Complete variable domain (other parts from reference TRBV19 and TRBJ2-7): DGGITQSPKYLFRKEGQNVTLSCEQNLNHDAMYWYRQDPGQGLRLIYYSQIVNDFQKGDIAEGYSVSREKKESFPLTVTSAQKNPTAFYLCASSAPGLASSYEQYFGPGTRLTVT.